The T cell receptor beta chain described here comes from a study of PD-1 blockade in classical Hodgkin lymphoma. Across the study: Every 2 weeks, patients got 3 mg/kg intravenous nivolumab.

The assay was immunoSEQ multiplex PCR, and TCRdb's table has in-frame clones only and misses some. The table has about 50,000 clones, nearly 90% seen once. With regard to this clone: Its antigen is undetermined.

The germline V gene has CDR1 SNHLY and CDR2 FYNNEI. Trimming removed 9 bases from V and 1 base from J; junction bases left unmatched: 19. The CDR3 covers 19 residues. Specified time point: cycle 4 day 1 (C4D1), after more than five weeks of nivolumab. Autologous stem cell transplantation was followed by relapse in every patient, and brentuximab vedotin exposure varied. General observations from the study: Any patient who commenced nivolumab under 1 year after ASCT was excluded. Only CD4+ TCR diversity, not CD8+, had risen significantly by C4D1. Newly diagnosed patients were said to have less baseline TCR diversity than healthy donors did.

The clonotype was recovered from a human donor with classical Hodgkin lymphoma. The V gene is TRBV2, the J gene TRBJ2-7; 12 bases map to TRBD2. This material consisted of peripheral blood mononuclear cells (PBMCs), taken before the fourth cycle of nivolumab. The CDR3 DNA follows: TGTGCCAGTAGACACCGGACTAGCGGGAAGGGTAGTAGTTCCTACGAGCAGTACTTC. Protein: CASRHRTSGKGSSSYEQYF.